These 10 T cell receptor beta chains share one sample of origin, sequenced in a study of blood T cells in healthy people across ages. It was with a sample-barcoded 5' primer and a J-beta primer mix that a second PCR of about 7 to 12 cycles was run. TCRdb analysed the 5' RACE reads with MiXCR anew, one entry per CDR3 protein. Among about 1 million distinct CDR3 sequences, more than 35% were seen once, and the ten largest hold approximately 17%. The sequenced sample consisted of blood. The receptors shown here come from an older woman in good health.

The V call is TRBV4-2, the J call TRBJ2-6; 8 bases map to TRBD2. The V gene's germline CDR1 is LGHNA and CDR2 YNFKEQ. Trimming took 0 bases from V and 0 from J; bases not matched to a gene: 16. CDR3 size: 22 residues. The CDR3 loop reads CASSQELSSRGRFLSGANVLTF. Written as DNA, the CDR3 is TGTGCCAGCAGCCAAGAGCTGTCTTCACGCGGGAGGTTTCTCTCTGGGGCCAACGTCCTGACTTTC.

The V call is TRBV3-1, the J call TRBJ2-1; 8 bases line up with TRBD2. The CDR3 is 16 residues long. Germline CDR1 is LGHDT and CDR2 is YNNKEL (reference sequence). The J segment lost 5 bases and the V segment lost 4 bases, leaving 10 bases of the junction unmatched. CDR3 sequence reads: CASSPSGSLSNNEQFF. The CDR3 DNA follows: TGTGCCAGCAGCCCGAGCGGGAGCTTAAGCAACAATGAGCAGTTCTTC.

Only a few counts were recorded for this clonotype. The rearrangement uses TRBV27 and TRBJ2-6, with 10 bases fitting TRBD1. Per germline, CDR1 MNHEY and CDR2 SMNVEV (reference sequence). V shed 5 bases and J 0 bases; nucleotides not matched to a gene: 4. The CDR3 runs 17 residues. In nucleotides, the CDR3 is TGTGCCAGCAGTCTGACAGGGGGCAGCTCTGGGGCCAACGTCCTGACTTTC. It translates to CASSLTGGSSGANVLTF. The full variable domain, completed using reference TRBV27 and TRBJ2-6, is EAQVTQNPRYLITVTGKKLTVTCSQNMNHEYMSWYRQDPGLGLRQIYYSMNVEVTDKGDVPEGYKVSRKEKRNFPLILESPSPNQTSLYFCASSLTGGSSGANVLTFGAGSRLTVL.

V and J are TRBV28 and TRBJ1-1; perhaps TRBD1 as D (5 bases). Germline V gene lookup returns CDR1 MDHEN and CDR2 SYDVKM. V was cut by 8 bases and J by 6 bases, with 13 bases left in between. The CDR3 extends over 12 amino acids. In DNA form, the CDR3 reads TGTGCCAGCCGGTCAGGGACCCCTGAAGCTTTCTTT. Encoded protein: CASRSGTPEAFF.

The rearrangement links TRBV6-2 or TRBV6-3 to TRBJ2-7; TRBD2 matches 8 bases. V lost 6 bases and J lost 1; bases outside the gene matches: 8. The germline V gene has CDR1 MNHEY and CDR2 SVGEGT. CDR3 length: 15 residues. CDR3 residues: CASRDLSGVSYEQYF. DNA for the CDR3: TGTGCCAGCAGGGACCTTAGCGGGGTTTCCTACGAGCAGTACTTC.

CDR3 amino acids: CASSYDHTNLYEQYF. The CDR3 coding sequence is TGTGCCAGCAGTTACGACCATACAAACCTATACGAGCAGTACTTC. The J gene is TRBJ2-7, the V gene TRBV6-5; D is uncertain. Germline CDR1 is MNHEY and CDR2 is SVGAGI. The CDR3 sequence is 15 residues long. V lost 2 bases and J lost 4, with 15 bases in between.

This CDR3 is CASSIVNNEQFF. CDR3 in DNA: TGTGCCAGCAGCATAGTTAACAATGAGCAGTTCTTC. The rearrangement joins TRBV9 to TRBJ2-1; D not certain. V was shortened by 4 bases and J by 5 bases, with 7 bases between the two germline ends. Germline CDR1 is SGDLS and CDR2 is YYNGEE. The CDR3 covers 12 residues.

The chain has TRBV20-1 and TRBJ2-3, with D uncertain. V was shortened by 0 bases and J by 0 bases, with 10 bases between the two germline ends. Germline CDR1 reads DFQATT; CDR2 reads SNEGSKA (reference sequence). CDR3 length: 15 amino acids. The DNA for the CDR3 is TGCAGTGCTAGAGATTGGGCTGGAAGCACAGATACGCAGTATTTT. Translation gives CSARDWAGSTDTQYF.

The rearrangement uses TRBV20-1 and TRBJ1-6, with 8 bases that match TRBD1. Germline trimming cut 6 bases from V and 7 bases from J; bases unmatched to any gene: 8. The CDR3 has 14 amino acids. The V gene's germline CDR1 is DFQATT and CDR2 SNEGSKA (reference sequence). The CDR3 spells CSANQGARNSPLHF. DNA for the CDR3: TGCAGTGCGAATCAGGGGGCGCGGAATTCACCCCTCCACTTT.

The chain combines TRBV6-1 with TRBJ2-7; TRBD1 matches 7 bases. Germline V gives CDR1 MNHNS, CDR2 SASEGT. The CDR3 loop spans 15 amino acids. With 4 bases clipped from V and 3 bases from J, the junction kept 9 bases outside the gene matches. In DNA, the CDR3 is TGTGCCAGCAGTGTCTTACTACAGGGGTACTACGAGCAGTACTTC. This translates into CASSVLLQGYYEQYF.